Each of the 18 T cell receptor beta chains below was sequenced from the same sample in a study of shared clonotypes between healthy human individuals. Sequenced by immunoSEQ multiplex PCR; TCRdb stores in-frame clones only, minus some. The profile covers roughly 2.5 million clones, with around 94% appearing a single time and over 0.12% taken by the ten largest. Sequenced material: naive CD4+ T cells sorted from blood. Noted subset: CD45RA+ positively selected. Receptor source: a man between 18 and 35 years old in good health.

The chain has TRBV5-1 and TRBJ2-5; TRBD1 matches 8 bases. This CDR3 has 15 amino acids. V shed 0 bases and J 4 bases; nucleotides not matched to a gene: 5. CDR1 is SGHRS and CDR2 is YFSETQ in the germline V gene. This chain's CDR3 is CASSLEDRVPETQYF. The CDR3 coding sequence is TGCGCCAGCAGCTTGGAGGACAGGGTGCCAGAGACCCAGTACTTC. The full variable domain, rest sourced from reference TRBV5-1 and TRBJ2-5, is KAGVTQTPRYLIKTRGQQVTLSCSPISGHRSVSWYQQTPGQGLQFLFEYFSETQRNKGNFPGRFSGRQFSNSRSEMNVSTLELGDSALYLCASSLEDRVPETQYFGPGTRLLVL.

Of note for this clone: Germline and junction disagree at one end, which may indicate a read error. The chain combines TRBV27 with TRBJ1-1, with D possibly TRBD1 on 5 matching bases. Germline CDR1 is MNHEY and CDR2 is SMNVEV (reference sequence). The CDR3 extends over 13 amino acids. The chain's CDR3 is CASSLFPGAEAFF. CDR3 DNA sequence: TGTGCCAGCAGTTTATTCCCCGGGGCTGAGGCTTTCTTT.

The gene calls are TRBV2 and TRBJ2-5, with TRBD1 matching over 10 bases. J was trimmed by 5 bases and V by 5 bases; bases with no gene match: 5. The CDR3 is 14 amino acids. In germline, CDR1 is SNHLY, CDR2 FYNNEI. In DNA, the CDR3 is TGTGCCAGCAGTTTGACAGGGGGCGCGGAGACCCAGTACTTC. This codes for CASSLTGGAETQYF.

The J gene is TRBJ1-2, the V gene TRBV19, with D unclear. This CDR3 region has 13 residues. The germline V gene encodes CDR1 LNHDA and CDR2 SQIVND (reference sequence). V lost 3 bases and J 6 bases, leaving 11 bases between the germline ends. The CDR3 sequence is CASSMSGRDGYTF. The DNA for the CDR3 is TGTGCCAGTAGTATGTCAGGAAGGGATGGCTACACCTTC.

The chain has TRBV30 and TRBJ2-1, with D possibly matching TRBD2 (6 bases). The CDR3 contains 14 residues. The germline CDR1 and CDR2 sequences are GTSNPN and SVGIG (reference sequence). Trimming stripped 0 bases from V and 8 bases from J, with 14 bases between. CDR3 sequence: CAWSVRRVGDEQFF. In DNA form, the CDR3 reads TGTGCCTGGAGTGTACGGAGGGTGGGGGATGAGCAGTTCTTC.

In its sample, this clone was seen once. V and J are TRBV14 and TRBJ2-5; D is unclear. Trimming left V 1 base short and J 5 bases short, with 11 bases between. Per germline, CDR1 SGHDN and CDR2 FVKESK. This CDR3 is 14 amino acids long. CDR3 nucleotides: TGTGCCAGCAGCCAAGGAAGAGCTTGGGAGACCCAGTACTTC. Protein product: CASSQGRAWETQYF.

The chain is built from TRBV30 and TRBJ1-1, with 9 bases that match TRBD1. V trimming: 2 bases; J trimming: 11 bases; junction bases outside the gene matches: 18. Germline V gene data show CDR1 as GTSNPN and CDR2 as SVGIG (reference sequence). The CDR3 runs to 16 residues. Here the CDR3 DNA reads TGTGCCTGGAGTTTTGAGGGACAGGGAAAGTCTCTGTTGGCTTTCTTT. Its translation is CAWSFEGQGKSLLAFF.

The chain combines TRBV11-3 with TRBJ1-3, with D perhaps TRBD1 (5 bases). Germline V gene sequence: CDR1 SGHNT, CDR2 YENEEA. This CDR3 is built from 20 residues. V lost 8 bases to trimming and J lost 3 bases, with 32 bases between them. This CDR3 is CASGFCSARPTGSRGNTIYF. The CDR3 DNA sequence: TGTGCCAGCGGTTTTTGCTCGGCCCGGCCTACAGGCTCCCGTGGAAACACCATATATTTT.

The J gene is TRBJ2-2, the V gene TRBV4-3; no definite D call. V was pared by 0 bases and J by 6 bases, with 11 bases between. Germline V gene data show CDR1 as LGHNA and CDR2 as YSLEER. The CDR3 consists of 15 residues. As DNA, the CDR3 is TGCGCCAGCAGCCAAGACGGCCTTGGGGCCGGGGAGCTGTTTTTT. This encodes CASSQDGLGAGELFF.

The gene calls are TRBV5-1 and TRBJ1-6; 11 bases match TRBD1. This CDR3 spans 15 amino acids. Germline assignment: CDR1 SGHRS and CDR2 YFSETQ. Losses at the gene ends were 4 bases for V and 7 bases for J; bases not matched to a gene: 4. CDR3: CASSRGQGGNSPLHF. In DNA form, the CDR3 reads TGCGCCAGCAGCCGGGGACAGGGGGGCAATTCACCCCTCCACTTT.

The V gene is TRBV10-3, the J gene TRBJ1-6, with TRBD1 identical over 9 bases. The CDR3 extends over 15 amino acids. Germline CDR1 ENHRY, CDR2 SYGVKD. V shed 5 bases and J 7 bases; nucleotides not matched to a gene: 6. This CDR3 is CAISNRDRANSPLHF. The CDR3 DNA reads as TGTGCCATCAGTAACCGGGACAGGGCAAATTCACCCCTCCACTTT.

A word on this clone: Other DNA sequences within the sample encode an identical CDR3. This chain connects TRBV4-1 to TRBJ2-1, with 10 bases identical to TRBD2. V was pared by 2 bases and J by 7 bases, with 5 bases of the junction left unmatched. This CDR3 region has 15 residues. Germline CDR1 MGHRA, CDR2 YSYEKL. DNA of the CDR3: TGCGCCAGCAGCCAACTAGCGGGAGTAGGTAATGAGCAGTTCTTC. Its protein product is CASSQLAGVGNEQFF.

For the CDR3, the DNA is TGTGCCAGCAGTGAATCTCTAGCCTTGTCCTACAATGAGCAGTTCTTC. It specifies CASSESLALSYNEQFF. J is TRBJ2-1 and V is TRBV6-1; weak D call: TRBD2 (5 bases). The germline V gene has CDR1 MNHNS and CDR2 SASEGT. This CDR3 contains 16 residues. Trimming stripped 2 bases from V and 1 base from J, with 12 bases between.

The CDR3 nucleotides read TGTGCCAGCTCACCAGGCCTCGGACTAGCGGGAGCCCCGGGCTACGAGCAGTACTTC. This gives the protein CASSPGLGLAGAPGYEQYF. This chain connects TRBV18 to TRBJ2-7, with 13 bases matching TRBD2. This CDR3 has 19 amino acids. Germline V gene data show CDR1 as KGHSH and CDR2 as LQKENI. V dropped 2 bases and J dropped 3; count of bases not matched to a gene: 13.

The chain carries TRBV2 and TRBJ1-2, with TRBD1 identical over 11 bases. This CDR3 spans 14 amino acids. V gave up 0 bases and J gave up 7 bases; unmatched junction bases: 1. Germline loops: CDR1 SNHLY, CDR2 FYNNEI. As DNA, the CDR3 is TGTGCCAGCAGTGAAGCGGGACAGGGGGGTGGCTACACCTTC. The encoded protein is CASSEAGQGGGYTF.

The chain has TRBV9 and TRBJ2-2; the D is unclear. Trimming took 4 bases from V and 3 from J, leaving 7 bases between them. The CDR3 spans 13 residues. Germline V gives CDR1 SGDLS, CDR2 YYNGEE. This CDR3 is CASSLPDTGELFF. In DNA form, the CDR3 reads TGTGCCAGCAGCCTGCCAGACACCGGGGAGCTGTTTTTT.

CDR3 sequence: CATEGSETQYF. CDR3 DNA: TGTGCCACGGAGGGGAGTGAGACCCAGTACTTC. This sequence joins TRBV2 and TRBJ2-5; weak D call: TRBD2 (6 bases). CDR3 length: 11 amino acids. Deletions cut 10 bases from V and 5 bases from J, with 11 bases between. CDR1 is SNHLY and CDR2 is FYNNEI in the germline V gene.

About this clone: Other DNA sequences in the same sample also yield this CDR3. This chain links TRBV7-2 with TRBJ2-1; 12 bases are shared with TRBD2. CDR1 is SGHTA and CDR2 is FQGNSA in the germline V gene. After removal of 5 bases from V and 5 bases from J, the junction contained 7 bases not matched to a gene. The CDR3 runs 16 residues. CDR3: CASSTPGLAGNNEQFF. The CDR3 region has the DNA TGTGCCAGCAGCACTCCGGGACTAGCGGGCAACAATGAGCAGTTCTTC. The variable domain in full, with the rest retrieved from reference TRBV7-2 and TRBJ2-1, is GAGVSQSPSNKVTEKGKDVELRCDPISGHTALYWYRQSLGQGLEFLIYFQGNSAPDKSGLPSDRFSAERTGGSVSTLTIQRTQQEDSAVYLCASSTPGLAGNNEQFFGPGTRLTVL.